The 27 T cell receptor beta chains given below trace back to one sample, sequenced in a study of vaccination and CD4 T cells after COVID-19. This sample's treatment: approximately 9-day PBMC culture with coronavirus spike peptide pools or control peptides (ViraFEST assay). Gathering of the CD4+ T cells, from the unexposed donor, took place before the COVID-19 pandemic (2011-2018). Sequencing of the DNA from cultured CD4+ T cells was carried out with the Oncomine TCR Beta short-read assay. Extraction of genomic DNA was performed on cultured CD4+ T cells. One entry per CDR3 protein results from TCRdb running MiXCR on the PCR reads. The profile shows some 7,000 distinct CDR3 sequences, 30% to 45% of them singletons. Their target antigens are unknown. Sequencing was performed on CD4+ T cells from blood, cultured in vitro. Source of these receptors: a human donor in good health.

A remark on this clonotype: Sequence at one end of the junction differs from germline and may be a read error. The chain is built from TRBV15 and TRBJ2-1; TRBD1 or TRBD2 may be the D gene (6 bases each). CDR1 and CDR2 (germline): LNHNV, YYDKDF (reference sequence). CDR3 length: 15 residues. The DNA of the CDR3 is TGTGCCACCAGCAGAGTCTTGGGGGGCTACGATGAGCAGTTCTTC. It is translated as CATSRVLGGYDEQFF.

This clonotype was counted a few times. The V call is TRBV29-1, the J call TRBJ1-1; D remains ambiguous. Trimming removed 7 bases at V and 4 bases at J, with 10 bases between. From germline, CDR1 is SQVTM and CDR2 ANQGSEA. This CDR3 spans 11 amino acids. CDR3 region: CSGRWGTEAFF. CDR3 nucleotide sequence: TGCAGCGGTCGATGGGGCACTGAAGCTTTCTTT.

The J gene is TRBJ2-5, the V gene TRBV19, with no clear D. Germline lookup yields CDR1 LNHDA and CDR2 SQIVND (reference sequence). V gave up 3 bases and J gave up 5 bases, with 4 bases separating them. The CDR3 has 11 amino acids. The CDR3 loop reads CASSIMETQYF. CDR3 nucleotide sequence: TGTGCCAGTAGTATTATGGAGACCCAGTACTTC.

The chain combines TRBV6-2 or TRBV6-3 with TRBJ2-1; D may match TRBD1 or TRBD2 (5 bases each). The V and J ends lost 0 bases and 0 bases respectively, with 12 bases between them. The CDR3 contains 17 residues. Germline loops: CDR1 MNHEY, CDR2 SVGEGT. The CDR3: CASSYSLGDSSYNEQFF. As DNA, the CDR3 is TGTGCCAGCAGTTACTCGCTGGGGGATAGCTCCTACAATGAGCAGTTCTTC.

This chain links TRBV7-2 with TRBJ1-1; unclear D gene. The CDR3 runs 15 residues. V dropped 1 base and J dropped 1 base, with 10 bases sitting between them. Germline V gives CDR1 SGHTA, CDR2 FQGNSA. CDR3 region: CASSLVPSSNTEAFF. In nucleotides, the CDR3 is TGTGCCAGCAGCTTAGTCCCGTCTTCGAACACTGAAGCTTTCTTT. Using reference TRBV7-2 and TRBJ1-1 for the parts outside the CDR3, the full variable domain is GAGVSQSPSNKVTEKGKDVELRCDPISGHTALYWYRQSLGQGLEFLIYFQGNSAPDKSGLPSDRFSAERTGGSVSTLTIQRTQQEDSAVYLCASSLVPSSNTEAFFGQGTRLTVV.

J is TRBJ1-5 and V is TRBV28; tentative D call: TRBD1 (6 bases). Germline values: CDR1 MDHEN, CDR2 SYDVKM. V lost 5 bases and J 0 bases, leaving 11 bases between the germline ends. This CDR3 has 15 residues. The CDR3 loop is CASSPGAYSNQPQHF. For the CDR3, the DNA is TGTGCCAGCAGTCCAGGGGCATATAGCAATCAGCCCCAGCATTTT.

The chain employs TRBV29-1 and TRBJ2-7; D not certain. Germline V CDR1 and CDR2: SQVTM, ANQGSEA. The CDR3 spans 12 residues. V gave up 4 bases and J gave up 3 bases, with 10 bases separating them. The CDR3: CSVGRSDYEQYF. Written as DNA, the CDR3 is TGCAGCGTTGGTAGGAGCGACTACGAGCAGTACTTC.

The V and J genes are TRBV19 and TRBJ1-5; 10 positions match TRBD1. The CDR3 consists of 15 residues. The germline gives CDR1 LNHDA, CDR2 SQIVND (reference sequence). J was trimmed by 6 bases and V by 6 bases; bases with no gene match: 8. The CDR3 sequence is CASSAGTGVGQPQHF. CDR3 DNA: TGTGCCAGTAGCGCCGGGACAGGGGTTGGTCAGCCCCAGCATTTT.

The sample holds a few counts of this clonotype. The rearrangement uses TRBV6-2 or TRBV6-3 and TRBJ2-3; 8 bases match TRBD1. The germline V gene encodes CDR1 MNHEY and CDR2 SVGEGT. J lost 2 bases, V lost 4 bases, and 5 bases had no gene match. The CDR3 consists of 15 residues. The CDR3 reads CASSFAGGSTDTQYF. The DNA of the CDR3 is TGTGCCAGCAGTTTCGCAGGGGGCTCCACAGATACGCAGTATTTT.

In its sample, this clonotype was seen once. The J gene is TRBJ2-7, the V gene TRBV30; a possible D gene is TRBD1 (5 bases). Germline CDR1 reads GTSNPN; CDR2 reads SVGIG (reference sequence). The length of the CDR3 is 14 residues. Between the trimmed V and J ends, which lost 0 bases and 2 bases, there was a span of 11 bases. Written as DNA, the CDR3 is TGTGCCTGGAGTGTCGGGCAGGGCCCCTACGAGCAGTACTTC. Its translation is CAWSVGQGPYEQYF. The full variable domain, its missing parts supplied by reference TRBV30 and TRBJ2-7, is SQTIHQWPATLVQPVGSPLSLECTVEGTSNPNLYWYRQAAGRGLQLLFYSVGIGQISSEVPQNLSASRPQDRQFILSSKKLLLSDSGFYLCAWSVGQGPYEQYFGPGTRLTVT.

This chain uses TRBV7-3 with TRBJ2-1, with 10 positions matching TRBD1. Germline-derived CDR1 and CDR2 are SGHTA and FQGTGA. With 5 bases clipped from V and 5 bases from J, the junction kept 6 bases outside the gene matches. This CDR3 has 15 residues. The CDR3 DNA follows: TGTGCCAGCAGCCGAACGGGACAGGGGAACAATGAGCAGTTCTTC. Protein: CASSRTGQGNNEQFF.

The V gene is TRBV6-2 or TRBV6-3, the J gene TRBJ2-3; no clear D. From germline, CDR1 is MNHEY and CDR2 SVGEGT. With 7 bases removed from V and 5 bases from J, the gap between germline ends came to 10 bases. CDR3 size: 12 residues. The chain's CDR3 is CASTPTGDTQYF. CDR3 sequence (DNA): TGTGCCAGCACCCCGACGGGAGATACGCAGTATTTT.

This clonotype has a single count. This sequence joins TRBV6-4 and TRBJ2-2, with 11 bases identical to TRBD1. The CDR3 spans 16 residues. J gave up 4 bases and V 0 bases, and 1 base lay outside the gene matches. Germline assignment: CDR1 MRHNA and CDR2 SNTAGT. The CDR3 DNA reads TGTGCCAGCAGTGACTCTGGACAGGGGGCCACCGGGGAGCTGTTTTTT. Translated, it gives CASSDSGQGATGELFF.

The CDR3 DNA sequence: TGTGCCAGCACGGGGGAGAGGGGAGGTGGCTACACCTTC. Translated: CASTGERGGGYTF. The chain joins TRBV2 to TRBJ1-2; TRBD1 is a possible D gene (5 bases). Trimming removed 7 bases at V and 7 bases at J, with 16 bases between. The CDR3 length is 13 residues. Germline assignment: CDR1 SNHLY and CDR2 FYNNEI.

V gene TRBV10-3 combines with J gene TRBJ2-3, with TRBD2 matching over 9 bases. This CDR3 has 16 amino acids. V shed 2 bases and J 5 bases; nucleotides not matched to a gene: 8. Germline V CDR1 and CDR2: ENHRY, SYGVKD. The CDR3 region has the DNA TGTGCCATCAGTGAGGCTGGGCTAGCGGGGTTAGATACGCAGTATTTT. Translation gives CAISEAGLAGLDTQYF.

V gene TRBV20-1 combines with J gene TRBJ2-7; 7 bases line up with TRBD2. The V gene's germline CDR1 is DFQATT and CDR2 SNEGSKA (reference sequence). This CDR3 is built from 13 residues. DNA of the CDR3: TGCAGCGTCCGACTAGCAGCATCCTACGAGCAGTACTTC. Protein: CSVRLAASYEQYF.

The J gene is TRBJ1-6, the V gene TRBV20-1; weak D call: TRBD1 (5 bases). Trimming took 6 bases from V and 0 from J, leaving 15 bases between them. There are 16 residues in the CDR3. In germline, CDR1 is DFQATT, CDR2 SNEGSKA (reference sequence). The CDR3 DNA reads as TGCAGTGCGAGTACACGGGGGAGCTCCTATAATTCACCCCTCCACTTT. Translation gives CSASTRGSSYNSPLHF.

The CDR3 DNA follows: TGTGCCAGCAGCCTACTCAGTAGGACAGGATCAGGGGGGCGCCAAGAGACCCAGTACTTC. Protein: CASSLLSRTGSGGRQETQYF. The chain recombines TRBV28 with TRBJ2-5, with TRBD1 as a possible D gene (7 bases). CDR1 is MDHEN, CDR2 SYDVKM, per germline. This CDR3 is built from 20 residues. Trimming cost V 6 bases and J 1 base, with 30 bases left between them.

The genes are TRBV20-1 and TRBJ2-1; 13 bases align to TRBD2. CDR3 length: 15 amino acids. The germline gives CDR1 DFQATT, CDR2 SNEGSKA (reference sequence). V was clipped by 2 bases and J by 8 bases; unmatched bases: 6. Here the CDR3 reads CSARTTSGRADEQFF. The DNA for the CDR3 is TGCAGTGCTAGAACCACTAGCGGGAGGGCCGATGAGCAGTTCTTC.

The chain recombines TRBV28 with TRBJ1-4; weak D call: TRBD1 (5 bases). Germline-derived CDR1 and CDR2 are MDHEN and SYDVKM. The CDR3 has 14 amino acids. V lost 3 bases, J lost 5 bases, and 10 bases lay in between. The CDR3 coding sequence is TGTGCCAGCAGTTTGGCGGGGGTCAATGAAAAACTGTTTTTT. Residues: CASSLAGVNEKLFF.

The rearrangement joins TRBV5-1 to TRBJ2-3; 9 positions agree with TRBD2. CDR3 length: 18 amino acids. Germline CDR1 reads SGHRS; CDR2 reads YFSETQ. The V segment lost 2 bases and the J segment 1 base; nucleotides outside the gene matches: 11. As DNA, the CDR3 is TGCGCCAGCAGCTTCCGGGGTAGCGGGAGTATTCGCACAGATACGCAGTATTTT. Its translation: CASSFRGSGSIRTDTQYF.

This chain links TRBV6-5 with TRBJ2-3, with TRBD2 as a possible D gene (5 bases). The CDR3 has 13 residues. CDR1 is MNHEY, CDR2 SVGAGI, per germline. V gave up 2 bases and J gave up 6 bases, with 9 bases separating them. This CDR3 is CASSYGLADTQYF. CDR3 sequence (DNA): TGTGCCAGCAGTTACGGTCTAGCCGATACGCAGTATTTT.

The gene calls are TRBV5-5 and TRBJ2-5, with 10 bases identical to TRBD2. The CDR3 is made up of 13 amino acids. From germline, CDR1 is SGHKS and CDR2 YYEKEE (reference sequence). Trimming removed 4 bases from V and 5 bases from J; junction bases left unmatched: 2. The CDR3 DNA is TGTGCCAGCAGCCTGGGACTAGCGGAGACCCAGTACTTC. Its protein is CASSLGLAETQYF.

The chain has TRBV27 and TRBJ2-5, with TRBD2 matching over 10 bases. This CDR3 is built from 18 residues. The germline CDR1 and CDR2 sequences are MNHEY and SMNVEV (reference sequence). Trimming took 2 bases from V and 5 from J; bases not matched to a gene: 14. The CDR3 sequence is CASSLRKLAGSGGETQYF. In nucleotides, the CDR3 is TGTGCCAGCAGTTTAAGGAAACTAGCGGGGAGCGGCGGGGAGACCCAGTACTTC.

The genes are TRBV27 and TRBJ1-6; no firm D call. The CDR3 length is 16 residues. Looked up from germline, CDR1 is MNHEY and CDR2 is SMNVEV (reference sequence). The V and J ends lost 1 base and 7 bases respectively, with 14 bases between them. CDR3 coding DNA: TGTGCCAGCAGTTTATTAGCGAGGCGGGGAAATTCACCCCTCCACTTT. It translates to CASSLLARRGNSPLHF.

This clonotype came up a few times. The CDR3: CAISDYRVSYEQYF. As DNA, the CDR3 is TGTGCCATCAGTGACTACAGGGTCTCCTACGAGCAGTACTTC. The V call is TRBV10-3, the J call TRBJ2-7; D is possibly TRBD1 (6 bases). CDR1 and CDR2 from the germline V gene are ENHRY and SYGVKD. The CDR3 extends over 14 amino acids. V lost 3 bases to trimming and J lost 0 bases, with 9 bases between them.

J is TRBJ1-2 and V is TRBV27; D ambiguous. This CDR3 has 17 residues. V was trimmed by 1 base and J by 3 bases, leaving 18 bases between them. CDR1 and CDR2 (germline): MNHEY, SMNVEV (reference sequence). CDR3 DNA sequence: TGTGCCAGCAGTTTATTCCCCCCCCTTCAAGAGCACTATGGCTACACCTTC. Translation gives CASSLFPPLQEHYGYTF.